These T cell receptor beta chains were read from a single sample in a study of PD-1 and CTLA-4 blockade in melanoma. Profiling relied on immunoSEQ multiplex PCR, and the TCRdb table lists in-frame clones only, not all of them. The table shows 15,000 to 20,000 clones, with 73% occurring only once. Here the sequenced sample was CD8+ T cells from peripheral blood, taken before anti-PD-1 treatment. All receptors come from a human donor with melanoma. The CDR3 runs from the conserved cysteine through the conserved F or W. D genes are given only for firm matches. Size values are once, few and many counts, or a class for expanded clones, and some rows have none.

j_call d_call v_call clone_size cdr3_aa cdr3_nt
TRBJ1-1 . TRBV9 . CASSVGTTEAFF TGTGCCAGCAGCGTGGGGACCACTGAAGCTTTCTTT
TRBJ2-7 TRBD1 TRBV4-1 . CASSLETGQGTYEQYF TGCGCCAGCAGCCTCGAGACGGGACAGGGAACCTACGAGCAGTACTTC
TRBJ2-2 TRBD2 TRBV2 . CATFGGGTTGELFF TGTGCCACCTTCGGCGGGGGGACGACCGGGGAGCTGTTTTTT
TRBJ2-7 . TRBV7-6 few CASSLEQDLSYEQYF TGTGCCAGCAGCTTAGAACAGGATCTCTCCTACGAGCAGTACTTC
TRBJ2-3 TRBD2 TRBV6-4 . CASSDGGGATDTQYF TGTGCCAGCAGTGACGGCGGGGGGGCCACAGATACGCAGTATTTT
TRBJ2-1 . TRBV19 . CASSRRGPIHNEQFF TGTGCCAGTAGTAGAAGGGGCCCAATTCACAATGAGCAGTTCTTC
TRBJ1-2 . TRBV27 . CASSLMGGVPDGYTF TGTGCCAGCAGTTTAATGGGGGGAGTCCCAGATGGCTACACCTTC
TRBJ1-5 . TRBV11-2 few CASSLLPGRGTQPQHF TGTGCCAGCAGCTTGTTACCCGGTCGCGGGACACAGCCCCAGCATTTT
TRBJ1-1 . TRBV7-9 . CASSFVQAEAFF TGTGCCAGCAGCTTTGTTCAGGCTGAAGCTTTCTTT
TRBJ2-7 . TRBV11-2 . CASSLVGQGKPYEQYF TGTGCCAGCAGCTTAGTAGGGCAGGGGAAACCCTACGAGCAGTACTTC
TRBJ1-1 . TRBV3-1/TRBV3-2 . CASSQQGLGTEAFF TGTGCCAGCAGCCAACAAGGCCTCGGCACTGAAGCTTTCTTT
TRBJ2-7 . TRBV2 . CASLGGRGGEQYF TGTGCCAGCCTAGGGGGGCGGGGCGGCGAGCAGTACTTC
TRBJ1-1 . TRBV5-4 few CASSFWGWPEAFF TGTGCCAGCAGCTTTTGGGGTTGGCCTGAAGCTTTCTTT
TRBJ1-6 . TRBV7-6 . CASSPARVWNLNSPLHF TGTGCCAGCAGCCCAGCCAGGGTGTGGAACCTTAATTCACCCCTCCACTTT
TRBJ2-5 TRBD2 TRBV10-3 . CAISEGWSAGGLGSQYF TGTGCCATCAGTGAGGGATGGTCGGCGGGAGGCCTCGGATCCCAGTACTTC
TRBJ2-1 TRBD1 TRBV6-5 . CASTWTGINEQFF TGTGCCAGCACTTGGACAGGAATTAATGAGCAGTTCTTC
TRBJ1-1 . TRBV14 . CASSLGPRGAEAFF TGTGCCAGCAGCCTTGGACCCCGGGGGGCTGAAGCTTTCTTT
TRBJ2-3 . TRBV20-1 . CSAITDTQYF TGCAGTGCTATTACAGATACGCAGTATTTT
TRBJ2-1 . TRBV27 medium-sized CASSFQAYNNEQFF TGTGCCAGCAGTTTTCAAGCGTATAACAATGAGCAGTTCTTC
TRBJ1-2 . TRBV27 . CASATGAGGFGYTF TGTGCCAGCGCAACCGGCGCTGGCGGTTTCGGCTACACCTTC
TRBJ2-2 . TRBV9 . CASSPGPRGTGELFF TGTGCCAGCAGCCCGGGACCTCGTGGCACCGGGGAGCTGTTTTTT
TRBJ2-5 TRBD2 TRBV14 . CASSGGTSGSRVTQYF TGTGCCAGCAGCGGCGGGACTAGCGGGAGTAGGGTGACCCAGTACTTC
TRBJ1-1 . TRBV7-8 once CASSLIIGVGEKKAFF TGTGCCAGCAGCTTAATAATCGGAGTGGGGGAGAAGAAAGCTTTCTTT
TRBJ2-1 TRBD2 TRBV30 . CAWGELAAPYNEQFF TGTGCCTGGGGTGAACTAGCGGCCCCCTACAATGAGCAGTTCTTC
TRBJ1-4 . TRBV4-1 . CASSHRAINEKLFF TGCGCCAGCAGCCACAGGGCTATTAATGAAAAACTGTTTTTT
TRBJ2-2 . TRBV3-1/TRBV3-2 . CASSHEGWSTGELFF TGTGCCAGCAGCCATGAGGGATGGAGCACCGGGGAGCTGTTTTTT
TRBJ2-1 . TRBV5-4 . CASSLAPRDNEQFF TGTGCCAGCAGCTTGGCCCCGCGGGACAATGAGCAGTTCTTC
TRBJ2-1 TRBD2 TRBV27 . CASSPSGSPYNEQFF TGTGCCAGCAGCCCTAGCGGGAGTCCTTACAATGAGCAGTTCTTC
TRBJ2-7 . TRBV12-3/TRBV12-4 . CAISLGGSYEQYF TGTGCCATATCCCTAGGGGGCTCCTACGAGCAGTACTTC
TRBJ2-3 . TRBV7-6 . CASSLAEGTDTQYF TGTGCCAGCAGCTTAGCTGAGGGCACAGATACGCAGTATTTT
TRBJ1-6 . TRBV18 . CASRLSGANSPLHF TGTGCCAGCCGATTGTCAGGGGCCAATTCACCCCTCCACTTT
TRBJ1-2 TRBD1 TRBV5-1 . CASSSPTGGNNYGYTF TGCGCCAGCAGTTCTCCTACAGGGGGGAATAACTATGGCTACACCTTC
TRBJ2-3 . TRBV11-2 . CASSRTDTQYF TGTGCCAGCAGCCGCACAGATACGCAGTATTTT
TRBJ1-5 . TRBV19 . CASSIRQADSNQPQHF TGTGCCAGTAGTATTCGGCAGGCTGATAGCAATCAGCCCCAGCATTTT
TRBJ2-3 TRBD2 TRBV11-2 . CASRELAGGTDTQYF TGTGCCAGCAGGGAACTAGCGGGGGGCACAGATACGCAGTATTTT
TRBJ1-3 . TRBV29-1 once CSVLQGFGNTIYF TGCAGCGTTCTACAGGGATTCGGAAACACCATATATTTT
TRBJ1-2 . TRBV6-5 . CASSYRGDTRYTF TGTGCCAGCAGTTACAGGGGGGACACCCGCTACACCTTC
TRBJ1-1 . TRBV6-5 few CASSTWVNTEAFF TGTGCCAGCAGTACGTGGGTGAACACTGAAGCTTTCTTT
TRBJ1-1 . TRBV15 . CATSREEDTEAFF TGTGCCACCAGCAGAGAGGAGGACACTGAAGCTTTCTTT
TRBJ1-2 TRBD1 TRBV29-1 . CSVNRGQGVPGYTF TGCAGCGTTAATAGGGGACAGGGGGTTCCTGGCTACACCTTC